This T cell receptor (beta chain) was identified during a study of T cell repertoires in cytomegalovirus infection. The overall study: It was the public TCR beta signatures that indicated both CMV infection and matching HLA type. Study-wide findings and caveats: Ex vivo, HLA-C-restricted CMV-specific TCR beta clonotypes prevailed over the rest of the response. Summed public TCR beta family frequency identified CMV carriers bearing the relevant HLA.

MiXCR, applied by TCRdb to the reads, yields one record per CDR3 protein. The sample records under 200,000 distinct CDR3 sequences, approximately 9.7% being singletons. Comment on this clonotype: The antigen is unknown.

V lost 0 bases, J lost 1 base, and 10 bases lay in between. Germline values: CDR1 DFQATT, CDR2 SNEGSKA (reference sequence). CDR3 size: 15 residues. This chain joins TRBV20-1 and TRBJ1-5; D is possibly TRBD1 (5 bases). The sequence derives from a human donor in good health (CMV status not recorded). Some clones in this sample may be carry-over from other donors' samples. Material for sequencing was PBMCs. The DNA for the CDR3 is TGCAGTGCTAGAGAGGGGGGGTTGAGCAATCAGCCCCAGCATTTT. Residues: CSAREGGLSNQPQHF.